This record concerns one T cell receptor (beta chain) sequence. Its antigen is as yet unknown. The sample is drawn from a study of regulatory T cells in long-lasting Graves disease. General observations from the study: Patients whose Graves' disease persisted exhibited lower TCR diversity than those newly diagnosed.

The germline CDR1 and CDR2 sequences are SGHRS and YFSETQ. V lost 0 bases, J lost 2 bases, and 9 bases lay in between. CDR3 length: 14 residues. Time point: newly diagnosed GD, antithyroid drugs for less than 3 months. Making the TCR library involved RNA that had been extracted from PBMCs. Researchers made TCR beta libraries by using iRepertoire HTBI primers and running Arm-PCR on CDR3 regions. TCRdb itself ran the multiplex PCR reads through MiXCR, one entry per CDR3 protein. Of some 450,000 distinct CDR3 sequences listed, roughly 15% are singletons. These sequences were also reported in another study, on T cells in Graves' hyperthyroidism and ophthalmopathy. From that study: Diagnosis relied on clinical symptoms, serum thyroxine and TRAb, thyroid ultrasound and orbital computed tomography. TCR CDR3 regions were first amplified by RT-PCR with HTBI primers. In the blood, most expanded thyroid clonotypes above 0.001 appeared as well.

This specimen was peripheral blood mononuclear cells (PBMCs), taken at new diagnosis, from a patient treated with antithyroid drugs. The chain links TRBV5-1 to TRBJ2-7; D gene ambiguous. The receptor comes from a woman in her twenties or thirties with Graves disease. DNA for the CDR3: TGCGCCAGCAGCTTGGGACGGAACACCTACGAGCAGTACTTC. It yields the protein CASSLGRNTYEQYF.